This T cell receptor beta chain was obtained from a study of cytomegalovirus exposure and HLA in healthy donors. Germline V gene lookup returns CDR1 SGHDN and CDR2 FVKESK. Deletions cut 3 bases from V and 8 bases from J, with 10 bases between. This CDR3 region has 12 residues. Donors were ostensibly healthy at sampling, although undocumented immune exposures were probable. 13 Jbeta primers and 60 Vbeta primers were used for the PCR. The table came from immunoSEQ multiplex PCR; TCRdb's copy has only in-frame clones and leaves some out. This repertoire shows over 50,000 clones, about 86% found once; its top ten account for around 1.7%.

This chain connects TRBV14 to TRBJ1-2; no firm D call. Sequencing input: PBMCs. The TCR comes from a man aged 35-49 years in good health and CMV-seronegative. The CDR3 sequence: CASSHVGRGYTF. CDR3 DNA sequence: TGTGCCAGCAGCCATGTTGGCAGGGGCTACACCTTC. Using reference TRBV14 and TRBJ1-2 for the parts outside the CDR3, the full variable domain is EAGVTQFPSHSVIEKGQTVTLRCDPISGHDNLYWYRRVMGKEIKFLLHFVKESKQDESGMPNNRFLAERTGGTYSTLKVQPAELEDSGVYFCASSHVGRGYTFGSGTRLTVV.